Sequencing of this T cell receptor (beta chain) was carried out in a study of blood T cell repertoires in COVID-19. In the study overall: The United States, Italy and Spain were the sources of the acute and convalescent COVID-19 samples. The cDNA or gDNA used as material had been derived from T cells, B-cell-depleted T cells, or PBMCs.

How the authors handled the data: Amplification with reference gene primers provided the estimates of nucleated cell counts. Profiling relied on immunoSEQ multiplex PCR, and the TCRdb table lists in-frame clones only, not all of them. V, J and clone size reflect that table, while D and trimming were determined from the DNA. The sample contains roughly 180,000 clones, less than 85% of which appear only once. As to this clone: Other DNA variants within this sample encode the same CDR3.

The clonotype originates from an elderly woman with active or convalescent COVID-19. What was sequenced was peripheral blood.

The CDR3 coding sequence is TGTGCCAGCAGCTCTTGGACTGGCGGGCTGTACGAGCAGTACTTC. This sequence encodes CASSSWTGGLYEQYF. J is TRBJ2-7 and V is TRBV3-1 (or the pseudogene TRBV3-2); maybe TRBD2 (5 bases). The CDR3 has 15 amino acids. Trimming took 5 bases from V and 4 from J, leaving 18 bases between them. Germline lookup yields CDR1 LGHDT and CDR2 YNNKEL (reference sequence).